This TCR beta chain was profiled in a study of CD8+ T cells in alopecia areata. Sequencing relied on a cDNA template that was reverse transcribed from extracted RNA. Repertoires were generated with immunoSEQ multiplex PCR, while TCRdb's copy carries only in-frame clones and drops some. The table records a few hundred thousand clones, about three fifths of them present only once. This clone was detected a few times. The treatment: oral pan-JAK inhibitor, 5-10 mg twice daily. The specimen was CD4+ T cells sorted from blood, collected at week 52, from a patient treated with tofacitinib. This sequence was found in a human donor with alopecia areata.

The CDR3 DNA is TGTGCCAGTAGATCGGGGACAGGCAGGCCGAATACGCAGTATTTT. This translates into CASRSGTGRPNTQYF. This chain links TRBV19 with TRBJ2-3, with TRBD1 matching over 8 bases. Germline V gene data show CDR1 as LNHDA and CDR2 as SQIVND (reference sequence). The CDR3 spans 15 residues. With 6 bases clipped from V and 7 bases from J, the junction kept 12 bases outside the gene matches.